This T cell receptor (beta chain) was captured by sequencing in a study of blood T cell repertoires in COVID-19. Background on the study: Collection of acute and convalescent COVID-19 samples took place in the United States, Italy and Spain. T cells, B-cell-depleted T cells, or PBMCs supplied cDNA or gDNA.

The V and J ends lost 2 bases and 10 bases respectively, with 12 bases between them. CDR1 LNHDA and CDR2 SQIVND come from the germline V gene (reference sequence). This CDR3 comprises 14 residues. A Seattle source enrolled patients during active infection and followed them longitudinally. The data were produced by immunoSEQ multiplex PCR, yet TCRdb's version contains in-frame clones alone and is incomplete. The repertoire holds about half a million clones, with about 88% as singletons. The material sequenced was peripheral blood. The chain carries TRBV19 and TRBJ1-6, with unresolved D. The receptor's source is a man younger than 30 with COVID-19, enrolled during active disease. The CDR3, as DNA: TGTGCCAGTAGTATATCGATATTCGAGTCACCCCTCCACTTT. Translated: CASSISIFESPLHF.